A selection of T cell receptor beta chains follows, all from one sample in a study of control samples from healthy donors and cancer patients. Sequencing used immunoSEQ multiplex PCR; TCRdb keeps in-frame clones, though not all of them. The data hold some 120,000 clones, with around 94% observed a single time. Sequencing was carried out using PBMCs. The receptors were gathered from a man aged 80 or over with head and neck cancer. The CDR3 runs from the conserved cysteine through the conserved F or W. A D gene is named only where the DNA matches it firmly. For some rows the clone size is stated as once, few or many, or as a class when expanded; others skip it.

V gene: TRBV5-4
D gene: NA
J gene: TRBJ2-7
clone size: NA
CDR3 protein: CASSSTSDSYEQYF
CDR3 DNA: TGTGCCAGCAGCTCCACCTCCGACAGCTACGAGCAGTACTTC

V gene: TRBV28
D gene: NA
J gene: TRBJ1-4
clone size: NA
CDR3 protein: CASSSGTPNEKLFF
CDR3 DNA: TGTGCCAGCAGTTCGGGAACCCCTAATGAAAAACTGTTTTTT

V gene: TRBV29-1
D gene: NA
J gene: TRBJ1-2
clone size: NA
CDR3 protein: CSVKPTANYGYTF
CDR3 DNA: TGCAGCGTGAAACCAACAGCCAACTATGGCTACACCTTC

V gene: TRBV5-4
D gene: NA
J gene: TRBJ1-1
clone size: NA
CDR3 protein: CASSPRTLANTEAFF
CDR3 DNA: TGTGCCAGCAGCCCGAGGACACTAGCGAACACTGAAGCTTTCTTT

V gene: TRBV2
D gene: NA
J gene: TRBJ1-2
clone size: NA
CDR3 protein: CASSGQQNYGYTF
CDR3 DNA: TGTGCCAGCAGTGGACAGCAGAATTATGGCTACACCTTC

V gene: TRBV3-1/TRBV3-2
D gene: TRBD2
J gene: TRBJ2-5
clone size: NA
CDR3 protein: CASSTRTSGEETQYF
CDR3 DNA: TGTGCCAGCAGCACCCGAACTAGCGGGGAAGAGACCCAGTACTTC

V gene: TRBV6-2/TRBV6-3
D gene: TRBD2
J gene: TRBJ2-7
clone size: few
CDR3 protein: CASSPGRGLAGNHAYEQYF
CDR3 DNA: TGTGCCAGCAGCCCCGGTCGGGGACTAGCGGGAAACCATGCCTACGAGCAGTACTTC

V gene: TRBV7-2
D gene: TRBD2
J gene: TRBJ2-1
clone size: NA
CDR3 protein: CASSQTSGGVNEQFF
CDR3 DNA: TGTGCCAGCAGCCAGACTAGCGGGGGGGTCAATGAGCAGTTCTTC

V gene: TRBV19
D gene: TRBD1
J gene: TRBJ2-7
clone size: NA
CDR3 protein: CASSRDRRSYEQYF
CDR3 DNA: TGTGCCAGTAGTAGGGACAGGCGTTCCTACGAGCAGTACTTC

V gene: TRBV19
D gene: NA
J gene: TRBJ1-5
clone size: NA
CDR3 protein: CASSIVGTQHF
CDR3 DNA: TGTGCCAGTAGTATTGTGGGGACCCAGCATTTT

V gene: TRBV12-3/TRBV12-4
D gene: NA
J gene: TRBJ2-7
clone size: NA
CDR3 protein: CASSLTEEQYF
CDR3 DNA: TGTGCCAGCAGTTTAACGGAGGAGCAGTACTTC

V gene: TRBV5-4
D gene: NA
J gene: TRBJ2-2
clone size: NA
CDR3 protein: CASSQRLDGAGELFF
CDR3 DNA: TGTGCCAGCAGCCAACGACTAGATGGGGCCGGGGAGCTGTTTTTT

V gene: TRBV18
D gene: TRBD1
J gene: TRBJ1-2
clone size: NA
CDR3 protein: CASSPPPRDRGFYGYTF
CDR3 DNA: TGTGCCAGCTCACCACCGCCCCGCGACAGGGGATTCTATGGCTACACCTTC

V gene: TRBV3-1/TRBV3-2
D gene: NA
J gene: TRBJ2-2
clone size: NA
CDR3 protein: CASSQDLGPGELFF
CDR3 DNA: TGTGCCAGCAGCCAAGATCTGGGACCCGGGGAGCTGTTTTTT

V gene: TRBV4-3
D gene: TRBD1
J gene: TRBJ2-1
clone size: NA
CDR3 protein: CASSQGQGSYNEQFF
CDR3 DNA: TGCGCCAGCAGCCAAGGACAGGGTTCCTACAATGAGCAGTTCTTC

V gene: TRBV2
D gene: NA
J gene: TRBJ1-4
clone size: NA
CDR3 protein: CASSEGLGPNEKLFF
CDR3 DNA: TGTGCCAGCAGTGAAGGGCTGGGGCCTAATGAAAAACTGTTTTTT

V gene: TRBV10-3
D gene: NA
J gene: TRBJ2-4
clone size: NA
CDR3 protein: CAISESDPRAKNIQYF
CDR3 DNA: TGTGCCATCAGTGAGTCCGATCCTCGGGCCAAAAACATTCAGTACTTC

V gene: TRBV25-1
D gene: NA
J gene: TRBJ1-3
clone size: once
CDR3 protein: CASSERYMSSGNTIYF
CDR3 DNA: TGTGCCAGCAGTGAGAGGTATATGAGCTCTGGAAACACCATATATTTT

V gene: TRBV10-3
D gene: NA
J gene: TRBJ1-2
clone size: NA
CDR3 protein: CATRGGGGNYGYTF
CDR3 DNA: TGTGCCACTAGGGGGGGCGGGGGAAACTATGGCTACACCTTC

V gene: TRBV3-1/TRBV3-2
D gene: NA
J gene: TRBJ1-2
clone size: NA
CDR3 protein: CASSLQANGYTF
CDR3 DNA: TGTGCCAGCAGCCTCCAGGCAAATGGCTACACCTTC

V gene: TRBV27
D gene: NA
J gene: TRBJ2-7
clone size: NA
CDR3 protein: CASSLLGRDLGEQYF
CDR3 DNA: TGTGCCAGCAGTTTGCTAGGCCGTGACCTAGGGGAGCAGTACTTC

V gene: TRBV6-6
D gene: TRBD1
J gene: TRBJ1-4
clone size: NA
CDR3 protein: CASSLRTGAKGEKLFF
CDR3 DNA: TGTGCCAGCAGTCTACGAACAGGGGCCAAAGGTGAAAAACTGTTTTTT

V gene: TRBV19
D gene: NA
J gene: TRBJ1-6
clone size: NA
CDR3 protein: CKGPGQGIFSPLHF
CDR3 DNA: TGTAAAGGACCCGGCCAGGGTATTTTTTCACCCCTCCACTTT

V gene: TRBV5-1
D gene: NA
J gene: TRBJ1-1
clone size: once
CDR3 protein: CASSFHHRVDTEAFF
CDR3 DNA: TGCGCCAGCAGCTTTCATCACAGGGTGGACACTGAAGCTTTCTTT

V gene: TRBV7-2
D gene: NA
J gene: TRBJ1-1
clone size: NA
CDR3 protein: CASSLRGVPEAFF
CDR3 DNA: TGTGCCAGCAGCTTAAGAGGGGTTCCTGAAGCTTTCTTT

V gene: TRBV5-4
D gene: NA
J gene: TRBJ2-7
clone size: NA
CDR3 protein: CASSQGQAYEQYF
CDR3 DNA: TGTGCCAGCAGCCAGGGACAAGCCTACGAGCAGTACTTC

V gene: TRBV5-1
D gene: TRBD1
J gene: TRBJ2-7
clone size: NA
CDR3 protein: CASSLGQGREQYF
CDR3 DNA: TGCGCCAGCAGCTTGGGACAGGGAAGGGAGCAGTACTTC

V gene: TRBV2
D gene: TRBD1
J gene: TRBJ1-5
clone size: once
CDR3 protein: CASSKQGVEQPQHF
CDR3 DNA: TGTGCCAGCAGTAAACAGGGGGTAGAACAGCCCCAGCATTTT

V gene: TRBV29-1
D gene: NA
J gene: TRBJ1-1
clone size: NA
CDR3 protein: CSVQQGPSGTEAFF
CDR3 DNA: TGCAGCGTCCAACAGGGACCTTCGGGCACTGAAGCTTTCTTT

V gene: TRBV6-1
D gene: NA
J gene: TRBJ2-5
clone size: NA
CDR3 protein: CASSEWVVEETQYF
CDR3 DNA: TGTGCCAGCAGTGAATGGGTAGTCGAAGAGACCCAGTACTTC

V gene: TRBV2
D gene: NA
J gene: TRBJ2-3
clone size: once
CDR3 protein: CASSELWTSTDTQYF
CDR3 DNA: TGTGCCAGCAGTGAATTATGGACTAGCACAGATACGCAGTATTTT

V gene: TRBV29-1
D gene: NA
J gene: TRBJ1-1
clone size: NA
CDR3 protein: CSVAGMGNTEAFF
CDR3 DNA: TGCAGCGTTGCCGGGATGGGGAACACTGAAGCTTTCTTT